A selection of T cell receptor beta chains follows, all from one sample in a study of T cells in Graves' hyperthyroidism and ophthalmopathy. TCRdb recomputed calls from the multiplex PCR reads with MiXCR, one row per CDR3 protein. The top ten clones hold about two fifths of a sample with more than 500,000 distinct CDR3 sequences, 40% to 50% of them seen once. Sequencing used peripheral blood or thyroid tissue (not recorded which). These receptors came from an adult woman with Graves' disease, either hyperthyroidism or ophthalmopathy (not recorded which). The CDR3 runs from the conserved cysteine through the conserved F or W. D genes are given only for firm matches. Clone size is given for some rows only: seen once, a few or many times, or a class if the clone is expanded.

CDR3 DNA: TGTGCCACCAGCAGCTGGGGGGGGAATCAGCCCCAGCATTTT
CDR3 protein: CATSSWGGNQPQHF
clone size: NA
D gene: NA
V gene: TRBV15
J gene: TRBJ1-5
CDR3 length: 14

CDR3 DNA: TGCAGCGCCTCGGACCGCTCCTACGAGCAGTACTTC
CDR3 protein: CSASDRSYEQYF
clone size: once
D gene: NA
V gene: TRBV29-1
J gene: TRBJ2-7
CDR3 length: 12

CDR3 DNA: TGTGCCACCAGCTCTAGCGGGACATTGGCAGAGACCCAGTACTTC
CDR3 protein: CATSSSGTLAETQYF
clone size: few
D gene: TRBD2
V gene: TRBV24-1
J gene: TRBJ2-5
CDR3 length: 15

CDR3 DNA: TGTGCCATCTGGGCAGCAGATCGGCCTGGGGCCAACGTCCTGACTTTC
CDR3 protein: CAIWAADRPGANVLTF
clone size: NA
D gene: NA
V gene: TRBV10-3
J gene: TRBJ2-6
CDR3 length: 16

CDR3 DNA: TGCAGCGTCGGCGGGACTAGCGGGCATCAAGAGACCCAGTACTTC
CDR3 protein: CSVGGTSGHQETQYF
clone size: NA
D gene: TRBD2
V gene: TRBV29-1
J gene: TRBJ2-5
CDR3 length: 15

CDR3 DNA: TGTGCCAGCAGCTTCCTAATGAACCGGATCCAAGAGACCCAGTACTTC
CDR3 protein: CASSFLMNRIQETQYF
clone size: once
D gene: NA
V gene: TRBV11-1
J gene: TRBJ2-5
CDR3 length: 16

CDR3 DNA: TGCAGTGCTAGAGCGGGGCGGGGCCGATACACCGGGGAGCTGTTTTTT
CDR3 protein: CSARAGRGRYTGELFF
clone size: NA
D gene: NA
V gene: TRBV20-1
J gene: TRBJ2-2
CDR3 length: 16

CDR3 DNA: TGTGCCAGCAGTGCTCCGGGCCTCGGCTACGAGCAGTACTTC
CDR3 protein: CASSAPGLGYEQYF
clone size: NA
D gene: NA
V gene: TRBV28
J gene: TRBJ2-7
CDR3 length: 14

CDR3 DNA: TGCAGTGCTCTAACCCCCGCTAGCGGGAGCGTGACCTACGAGCAGTACTTC
CDR3 protein: CSALTPASGSVTYEQYF
clone size: NA
D gene: TRBD2
V gene: TRBV20-1
J gene: TRBJ2-7
CDR3 length: 17

CDR3 DNA: TGTGCCAGCAGTTTGGACCCGACTAGCGGGAGGAGAGAGACCCAGTACTTC
CDR3 protein: CASSLDPTSGRRETQYF
clone size: few
D gene: TRBD2
V gene: TRBV7-3
J gene: TRBJ2-5
CDR3 length: 17

CDR3 DNA: TGTGCCAGCGGTGCAGGAAACACCATATATTTT
CDR3 protein: CASGAGNTIYF
clone size: few
D gene: NA
V gene: TRBV7-9
J gene: TRBJ1-3
CDR3 length: 11

CDR3 DNA: TGTGCCATCAGTGGGGGTAGAGCGGGAACGGTGTACGAGCAGTACTTC
CDR3 protein: CAISGGRAGTVYEQYF
clone size: NA
D gene: TRBD2
V gene: TRBV10-3
J gene: TRBJ2-7
CDR3 length: 16

CDR3 DNA: TGTGCCAGCAGCTTAAAGGCCGGGCCCGCTAACTATGGCTACACCTTC
CDR3 protein: CASSLKAGPANYGYTF
clone size: NA
D gene: NA
V gene: TRBV7-3
J gene: TRBJ1-2
CDR3 length: 16

CDR3 DNA: TGTGCCAGTAGTCCCCCGGCAACAACTAATGAAAAACTGTTTTTT
CDR3 protein: CASSPPATTNEKLFF
clone size: many
D gene: NA
V gene: TRBV19
J gene: TRBJ1-4
CDR3 length: 15

CDR3 DNA: TGTGCCATCAGTGACGTCGGCCAGGGGGCAGATCAGCCCCAGCATTTT
CDR3 protein: CAISDVGQGADQPQHF
clone size: NA
D gene: TRBD1
V gene: TRBV10-3
J gene: TRBJ1-5
CDR3 length: 16

CDR3 DNA: TGTGCCAGCAGCTTCAGGGCTAGCTCTGGGGCCAACGTCCTGACTTTC
CDR3 protein: CASSFRASSGANVLTF
clone size: NA
D gene: NA
V gene: TRBV7-8
J gene: TRBJ2-6
CDR3 length: 16

CDR3 DNA: TGTGCCAGCAGCTTAGACAGGAGAGTATACACTGAAGCTTTCTTT
CDR3 protein: CASSLDRRVYTEAFF
clone size: NA
D gene: NA
V gene: TRBV7-9
J gene: TRBJ1-1
CDR3 length: 15

CDR3 DNA: TGTGCCACCAGTGATTCATGGGAGGGCAATCAGCCCCAGCATTTT
CDR3 protein: CATSDSWEGNQPQHF
clone size: NA
D gene: NA
V gene: TRBV24-1
J gene: TRBJ1-5
CDR3 length: 15

CDR3 DNA: TGTGCCAGCACCTCACCTACTGAAGCTTTCTTT
CDR3 protein: CASTSPTEAFF
clone size: few
D gene: NA
V gene: TRBV11-2
J gene: TRBJ1-1
CDR3 length: 11

CDR3 DNA: TGCGCCAGCATGCGGGGACTAGCGGGACAAGAGACCCAGTACTTC
CDR3 protein: CASMRGLAGQETQYF
clone size: NA
D gene: TRBD2
V gene: TRBV10-2
J gene: TRBJ2-5
CDR3 length: 15

CDR3 DNA: TGTGCCAGCCTAAGGACAGGGGCCACTGAAGCTTTC
CDR3 protein: CASLRTGATEAF
clone size: NA
D gene: TRBD1
V gene: TRBV7-2
J gene: TRBJ2-6
CDR3 length: 12

CDR3 DNA: TGCAGTGCTAGGAGCCTAACTGGAGCTTTCTTT
CDR3 protein: CSARSLTGAFF
clone size: many
D gene: NA
V gene: TRBV20-1
J gene: TRBJ1-1
CDR3 length: 11

CDR3 DNA: TGTGCCAGCAGCGGCAGAAAGGGATCGGGACAGGGGGCTTTGCTGTCACCCCTCCACTTT
CDR3 protein: CASSGRKGSGQGALLSPLHF
clone size: few
D gene: TRBD1
V gene: TRBV6-1
J gene: TRBJ1-6
CDR3 length: 20

CDR3 DNA: TGCAGTGCCGTACAGGGGATTCAGCCCCAGCATTTT
CDR3 protein: CSAVQGIQPQHF
clone size: NA
D gene: TRBD1
V gene: TRBV20-1
J gene: TRBJ1-5
CDR3 length: 12

CDR3 DNA: TGTGCCAGCAGCCAACAGACAATGAACACTGAAGCTTTCTTT
CDR3 protein: CASSQQTMNTEAFF
clone size: many
D gene: NA
V gene: TRBV4-2
J gene: TRBJ1-1
CDR3 length: 14

CDR3 DNA: TGTGCCAGCAGCTTGGATACAGGCTGGTCCTACGAGCAGTACTTC
CDR3 protein: CASSLDTGWSYEQYF
clone size: many
D gene: NA
V gene: TRBV7-9
J gene: TRBJ2-7
CDR3 length: 15

CDR3 DNA: TGTGCCAGCAGCTTTGTTCCAGGGGGTCAAGAGACCCAGTACTTC
CDR3 protein: CASSFVPGGQETQYF
clone size: many
D gene: TRBD1
V gene: TRBV7-9
J gene: TRBJ2-5
CDR3 length: 15

CDR3 DNA: TGCAGTGCTCCCAAGGGCAATTCCGGGGAGCTGTTTTTT
CDR3 protein: CSAPKGNSGELFF
clone size: many
D gene: NA
V gene: TRBV20-1
J gene: TRBJ2-2
CDR3 length: 13

CDR3 DNA: TGTGCCAGCAGTTCCTTTGGACTAGCCCCCTACGAGCAGTACTTC
CDR3 protein: CASSSFGLAPYEQYF
clone size: NA
D gene: TRBD2
V gene: TRBV28
J gene: TRBJ2-7
CDR3 length: 15

CDR3 DNA: TGTGCCAGCAGCAGGTCCACCGGGGAGCTGTTTTTT
CDR3 protein: CASSRSTGELFF
clone size: many
D gene: NA
V gene: TRBV5-6
J gene: TRBJ2-2
CDR3 length: 12

CDR3 DNA: TGTGCCAGCAGCTTAACGCAGGGTACAAATCAGCCCCAGCATTTT
CDR3 protein: CASSLTQGTNQPQHF
clone size: NA
D gene: NA
V gene: TRBV11-2
J gene: TRBJ1-5
CDR3 length: 15

CDR3 DNA: TGTGCCATCAGAGACCAAGAGACCCAGTACTTC
CDR3 protein: CAIRDQETQYF
clone size: few
D gene: NA
V gene: TRBV10-3
J gene: TRBJ2-5
CDR3 length: 11

CDR3 DNA: TGTGCCAGCAAAATGGATCTAGCGGGAGGACCTCAAGAGACCCAGTACTTC
CDR3 protein: CASKMDLAGGPQETQYF
clone size: NA
D gene: TRBD2
V gene: TRBV7-9
J gene: TRBJ2-5
CDR3 length: 17

CDR3 DNA: TGTGCCAGCAGCTCTATTGCACCCTGGGTACAGGGGAAGGTGAACACTGAAGCTTTCTTT
CDR3 protein: CASSSIAPWVQGKVNTEAFF
clone size: NA
D gene: TRBD1
V gene: TRBV7-1
J gene: TRBJ1-1
CDR3 length: 20

CDR3 DNA: TGTGCCAGCAGTCCGTGGCGGGGGGCGGTTACTCAGCCCCAGCATTTT
CDR3 protein: CASSPWRGAVTQPQHF
clone size: few
D gene: NA
V gene: TRBV27
J gene: TRBJ1-5
CDR3 length: 16

CDR3 DNA: TGCAGTGCTAGACGCCCGGGACTAGCGGGAGTTTTGGAGACCCAGTACTTC
CDR3 protein: CSARRPGLAGVLETQYF
clone size: many
D gene: TRBD2
V gene: TRBV20-1
J gene: TRBJ2-5
CDR3 length: 17

CDR3 DNA: TGTGCCACCAGCAGAGATTACGGAATAGACGCCCGCTCTTGGAATGAAAAACTGTTTTTT
CDR3 protein: CATSRDYGIDARSWNEKLFF
clone size: NA
D gene: NA
V gene: TRBV15
J gene: TRBJ1-4
CDR3 length: 20

CDR3 DNA: TGTGCCATCAAGGGCGATAGCTCCTACGAGCAGTACTTC
CDR3 protein: CAIKGDSSYEQYF
clone size: NA
D gene: NA
V gene: TRBV10-3
J gene: TRBJ2-7
CDR3 length: 13

CDR3 DNA: TGTGCCAGCAGTCTTAGTCCCTATGGCTACACCTTC
CDR3 protein: CASSLSPYGYTF
clone size: many
D gene: NA
V gene: TRBV12-3/TRBV12-4
J gene: TRBJ1-2
CDR3 length: 12

CDR3 DNA: TGTGCCAGCAGCCTTGAAGGGGACGAGGTTGGCTACACCTTC
CDR3 protein: CASSLEGDEVGYTF
clone size: NA
D gene: NA
V gene: TRBV7-2
J gene: TRBJ1-2
CDR3 length: 14

CDR3 DNA: TGTGCCAGCAGCCCCCGCGTGGGGGTCCATGGCTACACCTTC
CDR3 protein: CASSPRVGVHGYTF
clone size: NA
D gene: NA
V gene: TRBV7-9
J gene: TRBJ1-2
CDR3 length: 14

CDR3 DNA: TGCGCCAGCAGCTTGTGGACAGGGAATCCCTACGAGCAGTACTTC
CDR3 protein: CASSLWTGNPYEQYF
clone size: NA
D gene: TRBD1
V gene: TRBV5-1
J gene: TRBJ2-7
CDR3 length: 15

CDR3 DNA: TGCAGTGCCGGGAGCAGAGAGACCCAGTACTTC
CDR3 protein: CSAGSRETQYF
clone size: NA
D gene: NA
V gene: TRBV20-1
J gene: TRBJ2-5
CDR3 length: 11

CDR3 DNA: TGTGCCATCAGTGATAGTCGGACAGACCCCCAAGAGACCCAGTACTTC
CDR3 protein: CAISDSRTDPQETQYF
clone size: NA
D gene: NA
V gene: TRBV10-3
J gene: TRBJ2-5
CDR3 length: 16

CDR3 DNA: TGTGCCAGCAGTCCCCAAACTTACACGCGGGGCTACACCTTC
CDR3 protein: CASSPQTYTRGYTF
clone size: NA
D gene: NA
V gene: TRBV28
J gene: TRBJ1-2
CDR3 length: 14

CDR3 DNA: TGTGCCAGCAGCCTTTTGAACGTTCAGCCCCAGCATTTT
CDR3 protein: CASSLLNVQPQHF
clone size: NA
D gene: NA
V gene: TRBV7-9
J gene: TRBJ1-5
CDR3 length: 13

CDR3 DNA: TGTGCCAGCAGCCAAGCTGAGGCCCGGGGGACCCAGTACTTC
CDR3 protein: CASSQAEARGTQYF
clone size: many
D gene: NA
V gene: TRBV7-9
J gene: TRBJ2-5
CDR3 length: 14

CDR3 DNA: TGTGCCAGCAGCTATCCGGGACTAGCGGTCAAAGAGGCCCAGTACTTC
CDR3 protein: CASSYPGLAVKEAQYF
clone size: NA
D gene: TRBD2
V gene: TRBV7-2
J gene: TRBJ2-7
CDR3 length: 16

CDR3 DNA: TGTGCCAGCAGCTTAGTACAGGGTGATGGCTACACCTTC
CDR3 protein: CASSLVQGDGYTF
clone size: NA
D gene: NA
V gene: TRBV7-8
J gene: TRBJ1-2
CDR3 length: 13